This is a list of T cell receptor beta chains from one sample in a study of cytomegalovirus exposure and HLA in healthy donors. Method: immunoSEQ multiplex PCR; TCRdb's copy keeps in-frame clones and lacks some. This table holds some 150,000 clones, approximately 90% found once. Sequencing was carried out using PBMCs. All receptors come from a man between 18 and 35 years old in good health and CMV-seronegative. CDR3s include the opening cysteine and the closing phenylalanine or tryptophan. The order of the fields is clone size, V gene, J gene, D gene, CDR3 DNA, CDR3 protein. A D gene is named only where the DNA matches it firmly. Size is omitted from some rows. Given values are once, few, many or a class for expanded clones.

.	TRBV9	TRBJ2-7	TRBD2	TGTGCCAGCAGCCCCCCCGGCGGGGGCTCCTACGAGCAGTACTTC	CASSPPGGGSYEQYF
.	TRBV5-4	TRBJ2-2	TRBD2	TGTGCCAGCAGCCCGGGACTAGCGGTCCCTGGCGGGGAGCTGTTTTTT	CASSPGLAVPGGELFF
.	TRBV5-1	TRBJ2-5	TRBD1	TGCGCCAGCAAGACAGGGGAGGAGACCCAGTACTTC	CASKTGEETQYF
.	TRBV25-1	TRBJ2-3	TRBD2	TGTGCCAGCAGTGATGCGGGAGGGCCTCGGGATACGCAGTATTTT	CASSDAGGPRDTQYF
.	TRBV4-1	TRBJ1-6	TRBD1	TGCGCCAGCAGCTTCAGTGGGGGGACAGGGGCTTCACCCCTCCACTTT	CASSFSGGTGASPLHF
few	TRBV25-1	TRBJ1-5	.	TGTGCCAGCAGTGGGCCCACTAGCAATCAGCCCCAGCATTTT	CASSGPTSNQPQHF
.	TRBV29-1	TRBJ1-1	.	TGCAGCGCCACCCCGCTAGGGGGTAGAGGGAACACTGAAGCTTTCTTT	CSATPLGGRGNTEAFF
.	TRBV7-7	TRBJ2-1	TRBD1	TGTGCCAGCAGCTTAGCCGGGACAGGGGTCCACAATGAGCAGTTCTTC	CASSLAGTGVHNEQFF
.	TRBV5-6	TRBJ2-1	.	TGTGCCAGCAGCTTGGTGGGTAGCGCACCATACAATGAGCAGTTCTTC	CASSLVGSAPYNEQFF
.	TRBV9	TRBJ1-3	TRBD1	TGTGCCAGCAGCGTAGCCCGGGACAGGGGACCTGGAAACACCATATATTTT	CASSVARDRGPGNTIYF
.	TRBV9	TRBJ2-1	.	TGTGCCAGCAGCCGTTCAGCTAGCTGGGCATCCTACAATGAGCAGTTCTTC	CASSRSASWASYNEQFF
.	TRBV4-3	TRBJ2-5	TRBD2	TGCGCCAGCAGCGCGGGACTAAACTCTGAGACCCAGTACTTC	CASSAGLNSETQYF
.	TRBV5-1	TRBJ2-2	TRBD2	TGCGCCAGCAGTCTCCGATTAGCGGGGGGACCGACCGGGGAGCTGTTTTTT	CASSLRLAGGPTGELFF
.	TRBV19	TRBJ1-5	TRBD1	TGTGCCAGTAACTCTGGGACAGATAGCAATCAGCCCCAGCATTTT	CASNSGTDSNQPQHF
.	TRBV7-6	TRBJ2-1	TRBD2	TGTGCCAGCAGTCCTAGCGGGGGGGTTAATGAGCAGTTCTTC	CASSPSGGVNEQFF
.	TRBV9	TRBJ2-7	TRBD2	TGTGCCAGCAGCGCCGCCGGGACTAGCGGCTACGAGCAGTACTTC	CASSAAGTSGYEQYF
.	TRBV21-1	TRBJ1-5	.	TGTGCCAGCAGCAAAGGGACAGGGGGCGAGGCTCAGCCCCAGCATTTT	CASSKGTGGEAQPQHF
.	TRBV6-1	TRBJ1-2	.	TGTGCCAGCAGTGAAATGGGGCTTGGCTACACCTTC	CASSEMGLGYTF
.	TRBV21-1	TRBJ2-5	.	TGTGCCAGCAGGCCTCTTGGGGCGGCGAAGACCCAGTACTTC	CASRPLGAAKTQYF
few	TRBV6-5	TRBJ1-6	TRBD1	TGTGCCAGCAGGAGACAGGGGGGCCTTCCCTGGGCCCTCCACTTT	CASRRQGGLPWALHF
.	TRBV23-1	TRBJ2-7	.	TGCGCCAGCAGGCACAAAAGCTCCTACGAGCAGTACTTC	CASRHKSSYEQYF
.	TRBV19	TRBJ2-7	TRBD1	TGTGCCAGTAGTTTTGGGACAGGGGGCTACGAGCAGTACTTC	CASSFGTGGYEQYF
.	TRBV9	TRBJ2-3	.	TGTGCCAGCAGCGTAGACCCTACAGTCACAGATACGCAGTATTTT	CASSVDPTVTDTQYF
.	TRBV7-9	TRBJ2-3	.	TGTGCCAGCAGCTTAGTAGCGTTAGGGGGACAAGATACGCAGTATTTT	CASSLVALGGQDTQYF
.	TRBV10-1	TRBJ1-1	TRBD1	TGCGCCAGCAGTGCCTTGGGACAGGGGGCGACTGAAGCTTTCTTT	CASSALGQGATEAFF
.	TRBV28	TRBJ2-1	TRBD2	TGTGCCAGCAGTTCACCCGGGACTAGAACCTACAATGAGCAGTTCTTC	CASSSPGTRTYNEQFF
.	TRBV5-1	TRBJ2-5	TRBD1	TGCGCCAGCAGCCCCTCTCCAGGACAGGGGGTGGGGGAGACCCAGTACTTC	CASSPSPGQGVGETQYF
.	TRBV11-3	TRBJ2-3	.	TGTGCCAGCACCCCGGGGATGGGGGGAGCCAGCACAGATACGCAGTATTTT	CASTPGMGGASTDTQYF
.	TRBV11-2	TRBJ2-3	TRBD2	TGTGCCAGCAGCTTAGGGTCCCCGGCGGGAGGGGGAGATACGCAGTATTTT	CASSLGSPAGGGDTQYF
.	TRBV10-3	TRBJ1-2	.	TGTGCCATCAGTCCACATAGGGACATCTACTATGGCTACACCTTC	CAISPHRDIYYGYTF
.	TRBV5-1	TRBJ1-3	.	TGCGCCAGCAGGAGGACAGCTGGAAACACCATATATTTT	CASRRTAGNTIYF
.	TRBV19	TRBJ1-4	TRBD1	TGTGCCAGTAGTAGGACAGGAGTTAATGAAAAACTGTTTTTT	CASSRTGVNEKLFF
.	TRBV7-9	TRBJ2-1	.	TGTGCCAGCAGCGGGGCTTCAGGTCTAGACAATGAGCAGTTCTTC	CASSGASGLDNEQFF
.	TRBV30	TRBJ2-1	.	TGTGCCTGGACCCGGGGACAACCACTCAATGAGCAGTTCTTC	CAWTRGQPLNEQFF
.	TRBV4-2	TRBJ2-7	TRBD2	TGTGCCAGCAGCCAAGATCTCGGGGGGAGCTCCTACGAGCAGTACTTC	CASSQDLGGSSYEQYF
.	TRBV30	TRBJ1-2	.	TGTGCCTGGCACGGCGGATATGGCTACACCTTC	CAWHGGYGYTF
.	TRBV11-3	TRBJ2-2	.	TGTGCCAGCAGCTCCATCCCGACTAGTGCGAACACCGGGGAGCTGTTTTTT	CASSSIPTSANTGELFF
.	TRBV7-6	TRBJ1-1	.	TGTGCCAGCAGTCGACACGAGAACACTGAAGCTTTCTTT	CASSRHENTEAFF
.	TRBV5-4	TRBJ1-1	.	TGTGCCAGCAGCTTGGAACGCAGGACTGAAGCTTTCTTT	CASSLERRTEAFF
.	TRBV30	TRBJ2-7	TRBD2	TGTGCCTGGGATTTAAGCCGGGGGGGATACGAGCAGTACTTC	CAWDLSRGGYEQYF
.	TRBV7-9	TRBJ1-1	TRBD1	TGTGCCAGCAGCCCCCTTGGCAGGGGGAAGTTCGGGAGAGCTTTCTTT	CASSPLGRGKFGRAFF
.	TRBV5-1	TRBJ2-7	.	TGCGCCAGCAGCTCAGGGGACTACAGCTCCTACGAGCAGTACTTC	CASSSGDYSSYEQYF
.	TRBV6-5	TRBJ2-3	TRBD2	TGTGCCAGCAGTAGAGCGGGAGACATTGATACGCAGTATTTT	CASSRAGDIDTQYF
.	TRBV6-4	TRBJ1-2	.	TGTGCCAGCAGTGACTCCGGAACAGGGTTCTATGGCTACACCTTC	CASSDSGTGFYGYTF
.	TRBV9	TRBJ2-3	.	TGTGCCAGCAGCCCCAAATCGGGGTTTAGCACAGATACGCAGTATTTT	CASSPKSGFSTDTQYF
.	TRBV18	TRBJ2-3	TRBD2	TGTGCCAGCTCACCACCCGGGACTAGCGGTGCAGATACGCAGTATTTT	CASSPPGTSGADTQYF
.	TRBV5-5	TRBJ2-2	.	TGTGCCAGCAGCGGGGGACTCGACACCGGGGAGCTGTTTTTT	CASSGGLDTGELFF
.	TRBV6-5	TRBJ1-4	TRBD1	TGTGCCAGCGAAACCCACACAGGGGGCGGGCGAAAACTGTTTTTT	CASETHTGGGRKLFF